A single sample gave rise to the 9 T cell receptor beta chains below, sequenced in a study of T cells in Graves' hyperthyroidism and ophthalmopathy. RNA transcripts were the template for amplifying TCR beta CDR3 regions. When the TCR CDR3 underwent first-round RT-PCR, the HTBI primer set was used. TCRdb itself ran the multiplex PCR reads through MiXCR, one entry per CDR3 protein. The sample consists of more than 450,000 distinct CDR3 sequences, about 20% of them appearing once. Sequenced material: blood. These receptors were obtained from a man aged 40-49 years with Graves' ophthalmopathy.

This clonotype came up many times. J is TRBJ2-7 and V is TRBV13; either TRBD1 or TRBD2 may supply D (6 bases each). This CDR3 contains 13 residues. Germline loops: CDR1 PRHDT, CDR2 FYEKMQ (reference sequence). Between the trimmed V and J ends, which lost 8 bases and 2 bases, there was a span of 13 bases. CDR3: CASGGGPAYEQYF. The DNA for the CDR3 is TGTGCCAGCGGAGGGGGGCCAGCCTACGAGCAGTACTTC. The whole variable domain, remainder taken from reference TRBV13 and TRBJ2-7, is AAGVIQSPRHLIKEKRETATLKCYPIPRHDTVYWYQQGPGQDPQFLISFYEKMQSDKGSIPDRFSAQQFSDYHSELNMSSLELGDSALYFCASGGGPAYEQYFGPGTRLTVT.

This clonotype was recorded many times. The rearrangement links TRBV5-1 to TRBJ2-3; no clear D gene. The CDR3 sequence is 11 residues long. Trimming removed 5 bases at V and 4 bases at J, with 5 bases between. Germline assignment: CDR1 SGHRS and CDR2 YFSETQ. The CDR3 reads CASREADTQYF. In nucleotides, the CDR3 is TGCGCCAGCAGAGAGGCAGATACGCAGTATTTT.

V usage is TRBV30 and J usage is TRBJ1-1; 7 bases align to TRBD1. V was pared by 3 bases and J by 11 bases, with 6 bases of the junction left unmatched. CDR1 and CDR2 from the germline V gene are GTSNPN and SVGIG (reference sequence). The CDR3 contains 11 residues. The CDR3 bases are TGTGCCTGGAGAGGAGGGGGCGAGGCTTTCTTT. Its protein product is CAWRGGGEAFF.

There are many counts of this clonotype. The V and J genes are TRBV7-8 and TRBJ2-1; 10 nucleotides match TRBD2. From germline, CDR1 is SGHVS and CDR2 FQNEAQ. The V segment lost 5 bases and the J segment 7 bases; nucleotides outside the gene matches: 14. The CDR3 is made up of 17 amino acids. CDR3 sequence: CASSPRLAGTGLNEQFF. Written as DNA, the CDR3 is TGTGCCAGCAGCCCCAGACTAGCGGGCACGGGCTTAAATGAGCAGTTCTTC. Complete variable domain (other parts from reference TRBV7-8 and TRBJ2-1): GAGVSQSPRYKVAKRGQDVALRCDPISGHVSLFWYQQALGQGPEFLTYFQNEAQLDKSGLPSDRFFAERPEGSVSTLKIQRTQQEDSAVYLCASSPRLAGTGLNEQFFGPGTRLTVL.

The chain links TRBV20-1 to TRBJ1-6; TRBD1 aligns across 8 bases. The CDR3 consists of 13 residues. The junction had 4 bases not matched to a gene; V was cut back by 5 bases and J by 7 bases. Germline CDR1 and CDR2: DFQATT and SNEGSKA (reference sequence). The CDR3 protein is CSAYRDRNSPLHF. The CDR3, as DNA: TGCAGTGCTTATCGGGACAGGAATTCACCCCTCCACTTT.

The chain has TRBV18 and TRBJ1-4; 9 nucleotides agree with TRBD1. The germline V gene encodes CDR1 KGHSH and CDR2 LQKENI. This CDR3 region has 15 residues. J gave up 8 bases and V 1 base, and 5 bases lay outside the gene matches. The CDR3 nucleotides are TGTGCCAGCTCACCACGGGACAGGGAACACGAAAAACTGTTTTTT. Protein sequence: CASSPRDREHEKLFF.

This clonotype was detected a few times. The V gene is TRBV20-1, the J gene TRBJ2-1, with 12 positions matching TRBD2. J gave up 5 bases and V 6 bases, and 8 bases lay outside the gene matches. CDR3 length: 15 residues. The germline V gene encodes CDR1 DFQATT and CDR2 SNEGSKA (reference sequence). DNA of the CDR3: TGCAGTGCGACGCCTCTAGCGGGGGGGCACAATGAGCAGTTCTTC. It encodes CSATPLAGGHNEQFF.

Points on this clonotype: A much larger clone lies one base from this, so it may be a read error. The V call is TRBV7-9, the J call TRBJ2-5, with D possibly matching TRBD2 (5 bases). The CDR3 has 14 residues. The germline V gene has CDR1 SEHNR and CDR2 FQNEAQ (reference sequence). V lost 7 bases and J 0 bases, leaving 12 bases between the germline ends. The DNA of the CDR3 is TGTGCCAGCACTCGAGCGGAGTACCAAGAGACCCAGTACTTC. Translating it yields CASTRAEYQETQYF.

This clonotype was recorded many times. The chain uses TRBV15 and TRBJ1-5; the match to TRBD1 covers 7 bases. This CDR3 contains 15 residues. The germline V gene encodes CDR1 LNHNV and CDR2 YYDKDF (reference sequence). V trimming: 3 bases; J trimming: 2 bases; junction bases outside the gene matches: 4. CDR3 loop: CATSSGQAGNQPQHF. The DNA of the CDR3 is TGTGCCACCAGCAGCGGACAGGCGGGCAATCAGCCCCAGCATTTT.